These T cell receptor beta chains were read from a single sample in a study of blood T cell repertoires in COVID-19. TCRdb keeps only in-frame clones here, not all; method: immunoSEQ multiplex PCR. Of tens of thousands of clones detected, 85% to 90% appear once; the ten largest clones hold under 5%. Input material: peripheral blood. Receptors originate from a man aged 50 or older with acute or convalescent COVID-19. The conserved cysteine and the conserved F or W are not part of the CDR3 here.

ASSLQGSAGELF	TRBV28	TRBJ2-2
ASSPRAAGNNSPLH	TRBV4-1	TRBJ1-6
AWRQTRDGPDTQY	TRBV30	TRBJ2-3
ASSAERTGGEETQY	TRBV9	TRBJ2-5
ASSVKRTEYTGELF	TRBV9	TRBJ2-2
ASSHLSSDQETQY	TRBV3-1/TRBV3-2	TRBJ2-5
ASSDHRGRVTDTQY	TRBV6-1	TRBJ2-3
ASSGTGYGYT	TRBV6-4	TRBJ1-2
ASSLRTGDGYT	TRBV7-9	TRBJ1-2
ASRLQGMGEQY	TRBV19	TRBJ2-7
ASSATGGTDTQY	TRBV6-4	TRBJ2-3
ATSRDWGQGNTGELF	TRBV15	TRBJ2-2
SVDSGVSNQPQH	TRBV29-1	TRBJ1-5
ASRATGEPNSPLH	TRBV11-3	TRBJ1-6
AISDSGQANSPLH	TRBV10-3	TRBJ1-6
ASSETSGKGNEQF	TRBV6-4	TRBJ2-1
ASSETSFARDVSGYT	TRBV6-1	TRBJ1-2
ASSGSHVRRTREWDEQF	TRBV4-1	TRBJ2-1
ASRSGRAFGNEQF	TRBV2	TRBJ2-1
ASSLPGGRSNQPQH	TRBV28	TRBJ1-5
ASSGDMPYEQY	TRBV2	TRBJ2-7
ASSDQGTLNSPLH	TRBV6-1	TRBJ1-6
ASSYSGRGADTQY	TRBV4-1	TRBJ2-3
ASSLLTGVQDGYT	TRBV2	TRBJ1-2
ASSLGPGQGERAYEQY	TRBV7-2	TRBJ2-7
SAGTGGPYEQY	TRBV29-1	TRBJ2-7
ASSTRDRGSNQPQH	TRBV18	TRBJ1-5
ASSPPSRRSTDTQY	TRBV3-1/TRBV3-2	TRBJ2-3
ASSGSGQGWVSPLH	TRBV9	TRBJ1-6
ASRNSRVSNQPQH	TRBV2	TRBJ1-5
ASSEMAGGGDTQY	TRBV19	TRBJ2-3
ASSPPTGVGTDTQY	TRBV28	TRBJ2-3
AISESGGGRQNYGYT	TRBV10-3	TRBJ1-2
ASSPQGVPTDTQY	TRBV19	TRBJ2-3
ASRGGTSGANVLT	TRBV6-5	TRBJ2-6
ASTPLSGGWGEVEQY	TRBV18	TRBJ2-7
ASSPPGKGPEAF	TRBV18	TRBJ1-1
ASSLTQGRGYT	TRBV28	TRBJ1-2
ASSATGNEQF	TRBV7-9	TRBJ2-1
ASSPQQGSGELF	TRBV6-5	TRBJ2-2
ASTESGTGGETQY	TRBV2	TRBJ2-5
ASSLVTGVQETQY	TRBV7-6	TRBJ2-5
ASSPRQGDSDTQY	TRBV18	TRBJ2-3
ASSLARVSETQY	TRBV7-7	TRBJ2-5
ASSSSSGGGGTQY	TRBV7-3	TRBJ2-3
ASRVAGGAYEQY	TRBV19	TRBJ2-7
ASSLGVSNTEAF	TRBV5-4	TRBJ1-1
ASSPMAGTEAF	TRBV14	TRBJ1-1
ASSPRTGLNEKLF	TRBV18	TRBJ1-4
ASSQGQFFNSPLH	TRBV4-2	TRBJ1-6
ASSSGLSSYNEQF	TRBV5-6	TRBJ2-1
ASSPEAGEQPQH	TRBV7-2	TRBJ1-5
ASSLGLGSYEQY	TRBV11-2	TRBJ2-7
ASIGVPGANVLT	TRBV28	TRBJ2-6
SVDPSGGGTDTQY	TRBV29-1	TRBJ2-3